Listed below are T cell receptor beta chains from one sample, sequenced in a study of beta chain features in type 1 diabetes. Only in-frame clones appear in the TCRdb table, and some are missing; sequencing was by immunoSEQ multiplex PCR. The table has some 660,000 clones, over 12% seen once. The sequencing sample was made of naive CD4+ T cells from blood. The receptor source for this set is a man between 18 and 35 years old with type 1 diabetes. CDR3s include the opening cysteine and the closing phenylalanine or tryptophan. D genes are given only for firm matches. The size of a clone is reported for some rows only, either as once, few or many, or as a class for expanded clones.

D,V,size,J,CDR3,DNA
-,TRBV10-3,-,TRBJ2-3,CAISPQWETDTQYF,TGTGCCATCAGCCCCCAATGGGAGACAGATACGCAGTATTTT
-,TRBV30,-,TRBJ2-2,CAWSRLTGWGTGELFF,TGTGCCTGGAGTCGATTGACAGGTTGGGGCACCGGGGAGCTGTTTTTT
-,TRBV6-5,few,TRBJ1-1,CASSYWEGNTEAFF,TGTGCCAGCAGTTACTGGGAGGGGAACACTGAAGCTTTCTTT
-,TRBV11-2,-,TRBJ2-1,CASRVRVGVGYNEQFF,TGTGCCAGCAGGGTACGGGTTGGGGTGGGCTACAATGAGCAGTTCTTC
TRBD1,TRBV27,-,TRBJ1-2,CASRMGQNYGYTF,TGTGCCAGCAGAATGGGACAGAACTATGGCTACACCTTC
TRBD1,TRBV7-2,-,TRBJ1-2,CASSARGWVPDSYTF,TGTGCCAGCAGCGCCAGGGGGTGGGTTCCTGATAGCTACACCTTC
-,TRBV5-1,-,TRBJ2-5,CASSQPVEETQYF,TGCGCCAGCAGCCAACCCGTGGAAGAGACCCAGTACTTC
-,TRBV29-1,-,TRBJ1-1,CSVTTGENTEAFF,TGCAGCGTTACAACCGGGGAGAACACTGAAGCTTTCTTT
-,TRBV7-2,few,TRBJ2-7,CASSLYLDEQYF,TGTGCCAGCAGCTTATACCTAGACGAGCAGTACTTC
-,TRBV14,few,TRBJ2-6,CASSPTGDTSSGANVLTF,TGTGCCAGCAGCCCGACAGGCGATACTAGCTCTGGGGCCAACGTCCTGACTTTC
-,TRBV5-1,-,TRBJ1-4,CASSLGSYREKLFF,TGCGCCAGCAGCTTGGGGAGTTACAGGGAAAAACTGTTTTTT
-,TRBV30,-,TRBJ1-5,CAWSNRAYQPQHF,TGTGCCTGGAGTAACAGGGCGTATCAGCCCCAGCATTTT
-,TRBV10-3,few,TRBJ2-3,CAISGTGGFRSGPDTQYF,TGTGCCATCAGTGGAACAGGGGGGTTTCGTAGCGGGCCAGATACGCAGTATTTT
-,TRBV5-1,-,TRBJ2-5,CASKSEGQETQYF,TGCGCCAGCAAATCCGAGGGCCAAGAGACCCAGTACTTC
TRBD2,TRBV19,few,TRBJ2-7,CASSSGSWTSGINEQYF,TGTGCCAGTAGTTCCGGTTCGTGGACTAGCGGGATCAACGAGCAGTACTTC
-,TRBV29-1,-,TRBJ2-2,CSVRRGENTGELFF,TGCAGCGTTCGTAGGGGAGAGAACACCGGGGAGCTGTTTTTT